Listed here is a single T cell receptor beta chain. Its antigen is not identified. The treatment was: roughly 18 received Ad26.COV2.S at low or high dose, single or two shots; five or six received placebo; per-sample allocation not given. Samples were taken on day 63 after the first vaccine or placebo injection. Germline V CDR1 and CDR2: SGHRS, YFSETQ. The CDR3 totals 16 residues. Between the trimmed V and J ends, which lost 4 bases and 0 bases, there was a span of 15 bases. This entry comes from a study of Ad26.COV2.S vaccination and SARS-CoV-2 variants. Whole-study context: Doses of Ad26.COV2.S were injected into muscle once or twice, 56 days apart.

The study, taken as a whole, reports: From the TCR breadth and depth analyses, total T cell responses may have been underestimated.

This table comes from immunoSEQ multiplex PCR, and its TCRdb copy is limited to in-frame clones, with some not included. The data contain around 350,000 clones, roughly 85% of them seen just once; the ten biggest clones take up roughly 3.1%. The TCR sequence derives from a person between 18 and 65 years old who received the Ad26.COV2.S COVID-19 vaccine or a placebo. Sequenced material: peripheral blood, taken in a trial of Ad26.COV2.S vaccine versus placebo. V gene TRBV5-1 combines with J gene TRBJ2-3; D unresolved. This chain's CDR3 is CASSLPRVSSTDTQYF. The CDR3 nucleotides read TGCGCCAGCAGCCTCCCCCGGGTTTCTAGCACAGATACGCAGTATTTT.